This TCR beta chain was identified in a study of T-cell reconstitution after alpha-beta-depleted transplantation in children. Trimming took 3 bases from V and 0 from J, leaving 12 bases between them. CDR1 and CDR2 from the germline V gene are MNHEY and SVGAGI. The length of the CDR3 is 16 residues. For TCRbeta, the library was prepared with unique molecular identifiers. TCRdb processed the PCR reads anew with MiXCR; each CDR3 protein has one entry. The table shows about 600,000 distinct CDR3 sequences, with 10% to 13% occurring only once. The sample holds many counts of this clonotype. This clonotype was sampled from a human donor who donated a stem cell graft to a child with acute myeloid leukemia. V and J are TRBV6-5 and TRBJ1-3; D is undetermined. The sequencing used PBMCs from the stem cell graft donor, collected from the stem cell graft. CDR3 loop: CASSYGSPDSGNTIYF. The CDR3 region has the DNA TGTGCCAGCAGTTATGGGTCACCTGACTCTGGAAACACCATATATTTT.